These 19 T cell receptor beta chains came from one sample sequenced in a study of blood T cell repertoires in COVID-19 (TCRdb year 2020). Preparation of the library involved the immunoSEQ multiplex PCR assay. Drawn from immuneACCESS, this table holds only the in-frame rearrangements with V and J called that TCRdb kept. Clones are partly lost; checked studies trace under half to an unresolved V gene and leave the rest unexplained. Across this sample there are 380,000 or so clones, with about 80% seen only once. About 1% of the sample belongs to the ten largest clones. The sequencing sample was made of peripheral blood. Receptors were obtained from a human donor with acute or convalescent COVID-19. The donor label of this sample is uncertain.

CDR3 nucleotide sequence: TGCGCCAGCAGCTTGGCCGAAGGGGGGAGGGATGGCTACACCTTC. Translation gives CASSLAEGGRDGYTF. This chain joins TRBV5-1 and TRBJ1-2; perhaps TRBD1 as D (6 bases). V gave up 0 bases and J gave up 6 bases, with 15 bases separating them. The CDR3 loop spans 15 amino acids. Germline-derived CDR1 and CDR2 are SGHRS and YFSETQ. The full variable domain, completed using reference TRBV5-1 and TRBJ1-2, is KAGVTQTPRYLIKTRGQQVTLSCSPISGHRSVSWYQQTPGQGLQFLFEYFSETQRNKGNFPGRFSGRQFSNSRSEMNVSTLELGDSALYLCASSLAEGGRDGYTFGSGTRLTVV.

This chain links TRBV5-8 with TRBJ1-5; maybe TRBD1 (5 bases). This CDR3 comprises 15 residues. Trimming took 0 bases from V and 0 from J, leaving 7 bases between them. From germline, CDR1 is SGHTS and CDR2 YDEGEE. The CDR3: CASSLGGGSNQPQHF. The CDR3 DNA reads TGTGCCAGCAGCTTGGGCGGGGGTAGCAATCAGCCCCAGCATTTT.

CDR3 region: CASSLGHTNTEAFF. CDR3 DNA: TGTGCCAGCAGCCTGGGACATACGAACACTGAAGCTTTCTTT. The rearrangement links TRBV3-1 (or the pseudogene TRBV3-2) to TRBJ1-1, with D perhaps TRBD1 (6 bases). V shed 4 bases and J shed 1 base, with 10 bases lying between them. The CDR3 contains 14 residues. Germline V gene data show CDR1 as LGHDT and CDR2 as YNNKEL (reference sequence).

The chain recombines TRBV29-1 with TRBJ1-1; a weak D match, TRBD1 (6 bases). Germline CDR1 and CDR2: SQVTM and ANQGSEA. The V gene lost 5 bases and the J gene lost 8 bases, with 12 bases spanning the gap. The CDR3 spans 11 residues. The CDR3 DNA is TGCAGCGTTTCCGAGGGGGTCGAAGCTTTCTTT. This codes for CSVSEGVEAFF.

This clone showed up just a few times. The V and J genes are TRBV12-3 or TRBV12-4 and TRBJ1-2; D gene uncertain. This CDR3 has 12 amino acids. Trimming took off 4 bases at V and 7 bases at J, with 10 bases between the two ends. Here the CDR3 DNA reads TGTGCCAGCAGTTCCCCTGGAGGTGGCTACACCTTC. This sequence encodes CASSSPGGGYTF.

The table lists this clone with a few counts. V usage is TRBV19 and J usage is TRBJ1-5; no clear D gene. Germline CDR1 LNHDA, CDR2 SQIVND (reference sequence). This CDR3 has 13 amino acids. V lost 0 bases, J lost 7 bases, and 7 bases lay in between. The CDR3 DNA follows: TGTGCCAGTAGTATAGACGGTCGACAGCCCCAGCATTTT. Protein: CASSIDGRQPQHF.

With regard to this clone: Additional DNA sequences in this sample encode the identical CDR3. V is TRBV30 and J is TRBJ1-5, with a weak D call TRBD1 (6 bases). Germline V gives CDR1 GTSNPN, CDR2 SVGIG (reference sequence). CDR3 length: 14 residues. Trimming stripped 0 bases from V and 4 bases from J, with 10 bases between. The CDR3 loop is CAWSVQGGNQPQHF. The CDR3 DNA follows: TGTGCCTGGAGTGTACAGGGTGGGAATCAGCCCCAGCATTTT. The complete variable domain, with remaining parts taken from reference TRBV30 and TRBJ1-5, reads SQTIHQWPATLVQPVGSPLSLECTVEGTSNPNLYWYRQAAGRGLQLLFYSVGIGQISSEVPQNLSASRPQDRQFILSSKKLLLSDSGFYLCAWSVQGGNQPQHFGDGTRLSIL.

V and J are TRBV28 and TRBJ2-7; 7 bases are a match to TRBD1. The CDR3 has 16 amino acids. Germline assignment: CDR1 MDHEN and CDR2 SYDVKM. The V gene end was trimmed by 4 bases and the J gene end by 3 bases; junction bases not matched to a gene: 12. The CDR3 DNA is TGTGCCAGCAGTTCGCCCGGGACAGCATTATTCTACGAGCAGTACTTC. This encodes CASSSPGTALFYEQYF.

The chain joins TRBV6-6 to TRBJ1-1; no clear D. The CDR3 is made up of 14 amino acids. Germline lookup yields CDR1 MNHNY and CDR2 SVGAGI (reference sequence). Trimming took off 2 bases at V and 0 bases at J, with 7 bases between the two ends. CDR3 nucleotide sequence: TGTGCCAGCAGTTACCCGGAGGTGAACACTGAAGCTTTCTTT. This translates into CASSYPEVNTEAFF.

This clone was detected a few times. V is TRBV7-6 and J is TRBJ1-3; D gene uncertain. The germline CDR1 and CDR2 sequences are SGHVS and FNYEAQ. Trimming removed 1 base from V and 2 bases from J, with 9 bases in between. The CDR3 loop spans 15 amino acids. The chain's CDR3 is CASSLDKYPGNTIYF. CDR3 in DNA: TGTGCCAGCAGCTTAGACAAATACCCTGGAAACACCATATATTTT.

The chain recombines TRBV18 with TRBJ2-2; D unresolved. The CDR3 extends over 13 amino acids. Germline V gene lookup returns CDR1 KGHSH and CDR2 LQKENI. Deletions cut 5 bases from V and 5 bases from J, with 9 bases between. The CDR3 bases are TGTGCCAGCTCATCCTCTCCGACCGGGGAGCTGTTTTTT. This codes for CASSSSPTGELFF.

The chain combines TRBV5-3 with TRBJ1-6, with D possibly TRBD1 on 6 matching bases. TRBV5-3 falls under the ORF class, with uncertain function. The length of the CDR3 is 18 residues. The V gene lost 0 bases and the J gene lost 10 bases, with 23 bases spanning the gap. CDR3 loop: CARSLAGGAGRFCSPLHF. Here the CDR3 DNA reads TGTGCCAGAAGCTTGGCTGGGGGCGCCGGCCGGTTTTGCTCACCCCTCCACTTT.

The chain employs TRBV6-5 and TRBJ2-1, with TRBD2 identical over 7 bases. The CDR3 is 14 residues long. Trimming removed 5 bases from V and 8 bases from J; junction bases left unmatched: 9. Germline V CDR1 and CDR2: MNHEY, SVGAGI. CDR3 loop: CASSNRDYHDEQFF. The CDR3 DNA sequence: TGTGCCAGCAGTAACCGGGACTACCATGATGAGCAGTTCTTC.

J is TRBJ2-1 and V is TRBV3-1 (or the pseudogene TRBV3-2); 9 bases align to TRBD1. Germline CDR1 is LGHDT and CDR2 is YNNKEL (reference sequence). J was trimmed by 9 bases and V by 3 bases; bases with no gene match: 6. This CDR3 is built from 14 residues. CDR3 in DNA: TGTGCCAGCAGCCAGGTTGGGACAGGGAGTGAGCAGTTCTTC. Translating gives CASSQVGTGSEQFF.

The count of this clone is one. V and J are TRBV7-9 and TRBJ2-2; D unresolved. CDR3 length: 15 residues. CDR1 and CDR2 (germline): SEHNR, FQNEAQ (reference sequence). Trimming took off 3 bases at V and 0 bases at J, with 8 bases between the two ends. This CDR3 reads CASSFGQANTGELFF. The DNA for the CDR3 is TGTGCCAGCAGCTTCGGCCAGGCGAACACCGGGGAGCTGTTTTTT.

The chain recombines TRBV27 with TRBJ2-7; TRBD1 aligns across 9 bases. The CDR3 sequence is 13 residues long. Germline V gives CDR1 MNHEY, CDR2 SMNVEV (reference sequence). Trimming removed 11 bases from V and 6 bases from J; junction bases left unmatched: 11. CDR3 loop: CARLKGQGIEQYF. The CDR3 DNA is TGTGCCCGACTTAAAGGACAGGGGATCGAGCAGTACTTC.

The J gene is TRBJ1-6, the V gene TRBV18; 7 positions agree with TRBD1. The V and J ends lost 2 bases and 9 bases, in that order; junction bases with no gene match: 7. The CDR3 extends over 15 amino acids. Germline V gives CDR1 KGHSH, CDR2 LQKENI. The CDR3, as DNA: TGTGCCAGCTCACCAGACACAGGGGTCAGTTCACCCCTCCACTTT. Translated: CASSPDTGVSSPLHF.

As for this clone: The sample contains more than one DNA sequence encoding this CDR3. The chain couples TRBV15 to TRBJ1-6; a possible D gene is TRBD1 (6 bases). V was cut by 1 base and J by 10 bases, with 8 bases left in between. CDR1 and CDR2 from the germline V gene are LNHNV and YYDKDF (reference sequence). The length of the CDR3 is 13 residues. The CDR3 DNA is TGTGCCACCAGCAGAGGAAGGGGGTCACCCCTCCACTTT. Residues: CATSRGRGSPLHF. Combining the CDR3 with reference TRBV15 and TRBJ1-6 gives the whole variable domain DAMVIQNPRYQVTQFGKPVTLSCSQTLNHNVMYWYQQKSSQAPKLLFHYYDKDFNNEADTPDNFQSRRPNTSFCFLDIRSPGLGDTAMYLCATSRGRGSPLHFGNGTRLTVT.

This chain uses TRBV18 with TRBJ2-7, with 9 bases lining up with TRBD2. Germline V gene lookup returns CDR1 KGHSH and CDR2 LQKENI. The CDR3 has 14 amino acids. Losses at the gene ends were 5 bases for V and 6 bases for J; bases not matched to a gene: 8. Written as DNA, the CDR3 is TGTGCCAGCTCAAATAGCGGGAGTGGTGGCGAGCAGTACTTC. This codes for CASSNSGSGGEQYF.